A selection of T cell receptor beta chains follows, all from one sample in a study of cytomegalovirus exposure and HLA in healthy donors. Produced via immunoSEQ multiplex PCR; TCRdb's table is partial and in-frame only. Of about 130,000 clones in the sample, approximately 80% were seen once. Sequencing was performed on PBMCs. These receptors all stem from a girl aged 2 to 9 in good health and CMV-seronegative. Both conserved end residues are part of each CDR3.

>TRBJ2-1|TRBV9|16
CASSATPLAENNEQFF
>TRBJ1-2|TRBV28|12
CASSQGNYGYTF
>TRBJ1-5|TRBV7-2|15
CASSLKTGGNQPQHF
>TRBJ1-1|TRBV6-5|15
CASSYIPGMNTEAFF
>TRBJ2-7|TRBV19|14
CASSSPDRPHEQYF
>TRBJ1-6|TRBV29-1|13
CSVGDRNNSPLHF
>TRBJ1-5|TRBV5-3|14
CARSPTDSNQPQHF
>TRBJ2-5|TRBV14|13
CASSQYRAWEQYF
>TRBJ2-7|TRBV19|14
CASSMEQRGYEQYF
>TRBJ2-5|TRBV7-2|15
CASSLGGRDQETQYF
>TRBJ2-1|TRBV18|14
CASSPPGYGDEQFF
>TRBJ2-6|TRBV7-9|18
CASSLVPGDHSGANVLTF
>TRBJ1-2|TRBV27|14
CASSRTGGHGGYTF
>TRBJ2-1|TRBV7-3|15
CASSLARASYNEQFF
>TRBJ2-4|TRBV15|15
CATSRETGTKNIQYF
>TRBJ1-1|TRBV7-8|16
CASSLIGAGPNTEAFF
>TRBJ2-1|TRBV9|14
CASSPPGGPREQFF
>TRBJ2-2|TRBV6-1|18
CASSEFVGGAGRTGELFF
>TRBJ2-1|TRBV13|16
CASSTRTSGGYNEQFF
>TRBJ2-1|TRBV7-8|16
CASSLRRETLYNEQFF
>NA|TRBV6-6|16
CASSYLSRDRADEQYF
>TRBJ2-1|TRBV5-1|16
CASSLGSRSSYNEQFF
>TRBJ1-1|TRBV7-9|15
CASSWSGVMNTEAFF
>TRBJ2-7|TRBV28|12
CASSSSAYEQYF
>TRBJ2-7|TRBV5-4|15
CASSSPGTGIYEQYF
>TRBJ2-1|TRBV27|16
CASSSPAEGPSNEQFF
>TRBJ1-3|TRBV30|13
CAWSYNSGNTIYF
>TRBJ2-5|TRBV6-5|15
CASSYSGSVEETQYF
>TRBJ1-2|TRBV25-1|14
CASSELGLNYGYTF
>TRBJ2-5|TRBV19|15
CASSIGLAPKETQYF
>NA|TRBV10-1|14
CASEWRGDSYEQYF
>TRBJ1-4|TRBV30|13
CAWSVGYNEKLFF
>TRBJ1-2|TRBV6-1|14
CASSELGTGAGYTF
>NA|TRBV7-6|12
CASAGGGDEQYF
>TRBJ1-5|TRBV10-2|14
CASRDPIGGQPQHF
>TRBJ1-1|TRBV4-1|16
CASSQAGQGANTEAFF
>TRBJ2-1|TRBV27|16
CASSLGTSVDWDEQFF
>TRBJ2-7|TRBV30|14
CAWRDSFRSYEQYF
>TRBJ2-1|TRBV27|17
CASSSNVRGAYDNEQFF
>NA|TRBV30|12
CAWTGGPSEQYF
>TRBJ1-1|TRBV2|13
CASSQTGNTEAFF
>TRBJ1-2|TRBV27|13
CASSLGQRNGYTF
>TRBJ2-7|TRBV27|15
CASSYWLGGRGEQYF
>TRBJ1-1|TRBV7-2|14
CASSLAREGTGPFF
>TRBJ2-3|TRBV2|17
CASSGLVAGGNTDTQYF
>TRBJ1-2|TRBV29-1|14
CSVAGGTANYGYTF
>TRBJ1-2|TRBV30|12
CAWSVGDYGYTF
>TRBJ2-1|TRBV4-1|18
CASSPRGASGASYNEQFF
>TRBJ1-1|TRBV6-6|14
CASSLQGASTEAFF
>TRBJ1-1|TRBV18|14
CANPTRGANTEAFF
>TRBJ2-1|TRBV7-3|14
CASSLNRGDDEQFF
>TRBJ2-5|TRBV2|14
CASSEGVGGETQYF
>TRBJ1-6|TRBV6-1|14
CASRIRDSNSPLHF
>TRBJ2-7|TRBV5-1|15
CASSPPDSLTYEQYF
>TRBJ1-2|TRBV2|13
CASSDGVIYGYTF
>TRBJ2-5|TRBV7-2|14
CASSPRTGTETQYF
>TRBJ1-5|TRBV19|15
CASSMSVNSNQPQHF
>TRBJ2-7|TRBV2|16
CASSVSEGRVSYEQYF
>TRBJ1-1|TRBV4-3|16
CASSQVLSVAGREAFF
>TRBJ1-2|TRBV30|13
CAWSVPFNYGYTF